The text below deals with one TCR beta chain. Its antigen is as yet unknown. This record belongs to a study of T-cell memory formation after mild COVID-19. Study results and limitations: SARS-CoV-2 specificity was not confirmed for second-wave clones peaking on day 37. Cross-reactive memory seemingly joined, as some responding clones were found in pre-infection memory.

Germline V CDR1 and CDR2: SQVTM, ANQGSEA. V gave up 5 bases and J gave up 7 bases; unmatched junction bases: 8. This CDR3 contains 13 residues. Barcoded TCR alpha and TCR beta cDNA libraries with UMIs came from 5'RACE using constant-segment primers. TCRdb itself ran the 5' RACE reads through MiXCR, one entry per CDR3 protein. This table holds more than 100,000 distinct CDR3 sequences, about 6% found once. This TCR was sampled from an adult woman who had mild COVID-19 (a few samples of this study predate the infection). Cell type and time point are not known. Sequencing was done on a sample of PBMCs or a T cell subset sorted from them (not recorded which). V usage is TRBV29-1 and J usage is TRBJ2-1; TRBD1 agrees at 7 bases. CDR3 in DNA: TGCAGCGTTTCCGGACAGGTTAGGAATGAGCAGTTCTTC. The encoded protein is CSVSGQVRNEQFF.